Sequencing of this T cell receptor (beta chain) was carried out in a study of T cell responses to AZD1222 COVID-19 vaccine. Data came from immunoSEQ multiplex PCR; TCRdb stores just in-frame clones and leaves some out. The repertoire consists of over 65,000 clones, with about nine tenths occurring once and the leading ten covering about 5.2%. This CDR3 spans 14 amino acids. V was clipped by 4 bases and J by 6 bases, with 11 bases between them. Germline V gene lookup returns CDR1 SGHNT and CDR2 YYREEE (reference sequence). Second-dose recipients at about 4 or about 12 weeks were treated as one pooled group.

The sample in question was peripheral blood, obtained 28 days after the second AZD1222 dose. The genes are TRBV5-4 and TRBJ1-6; weak D call: TRBD1 (6 bases). The origin of this receptor is an adult who received the AZD1222 COVID-19 vaccine. CDR3 DNA sequence: TGTGCCAGCAGCCTCCAGGGGTCTAATTCACCCCTCCACTTT. Protein product: CASSLQGSNSPLHF.